Each of the 32 T cell receptor beta chains below was sequenced from the same sample in a study of OX40 agonist ivuxolimab in advanced cancers. The table came from immunoSEQ multiplex PCR; TCRdb's copy has only in-frame clones and leaves some out. The sample yields more than 9,000 clones, roughly 69% seen once. The source was CD4+ or CD8+ T cells sorted from blood, collected in a trial of the OX40 agonist ivuxolimab. All receptors derive from an adult with an advanced solid tumor such as melanoma, head and neck, liver or kidney cancer.

This clone was seen only a few times. The rearrangement joins TRBV6-4 to TRBJ1-2; perhaps TRBD1 as D (5 bases). The germline V and J ends were trimmed by 6 bases and 4 bases, with 12 bases remaining between them. The CDR3 runs to 13 residues. Germline CDR1 and CDR2: MRHNA and SNTAGT. This CDR3 reads CASSGGTAYGYTF. The CDR3 nucleotides read TGTGCCAGCAGCGGAGGGACTGCCTATGGCTACACCTTC.

The chain uses TRBV2 and TRBJ2-2; TRBD1 aligns across 8 bases. CDR1 and CDR2 from the germline V gene are SNHLY and FYNNEI. Trimming cost V 7 bases and J 2 bases; bases outside gene matches: 6. The CDR3 loop spans 15 amino acids. CDR3 amino acids: CASIGQGENTGELFF. CDR3 DNA: TGTGCCAGCATCGGACAGGGAGAAAACACCGGGGAGCTGTTTTTT.

V is TRBV5-6 and J is TRBJ2-1; a weak D match, TRBD2 (5 bases). The CDR3 contains 13 residues. CDR1 and CDR2 (germline): SGHDT, YYEEEE. The ends were cut back, 4 bases at V and 10 bases at J, with 15 bases in the middle. This chain's CDR3 is CASSEGVGFEQFF. The DNA for the CDR3 is TGTGCCAGCAGCGAGGGTGTGGGTTTCGAGCAGTTCTTC.

This chain links TRBV27 with TRBJ1-2; no firm D call. Trimming removed 2 bases at V and 3 bases at J, with 25 bases between. From germline, CDR1 is MNHEY and CDR2 SMNVEV (reference sequence). The CDR3 contains 19 residues. The CDR3 region is CASSLLKPDPSFPHYGYTF. As DNA, the CDR3 is TGTGCCAGCAGTTTACTCAAACCTGACCCTTCCTTTCCCCACTATGGCTACACCTTC.

This clone was detected only a few times. The chain recombines TRBV6-6 with TRBJ2-5; TRBD2 might be the D (6 bases). The CDR3 covers 13 residues. Germline V lookup: CDR1 MNHNY, CDR2 SVGAGI (reference sequence). Trimming pared 8 bases from V and 2 bases from J, leaving 12 bases between. The CDR3 region has the DNA TGTGCCAGCGGCCGGGAGCCTCAAGAGACCCAGTACTTC. As protein: CASGREPQETQYF.

The chain employs TRBV5-6 and TRBJ2-2; D might be TRBD1 or TRBD2, each matching 5 bases. Germline CDR1 is SGHDT and CDR2 is YYEEEE. Trimming stripped 4 bases from V and 5 bases from J, with 18 bases between. The CDR3 is 16 amino acids. CDR3 bases: TGTGCCAGCAGCATTAATCCGGGACCCGGGACCGGGGAGCTGTTTTTT. Protein: CASSINPGPGTGELFF.

Only a few counts were recorded for this clone. The chain has TRBV6-5 and TRBJ2-1, with D possibly called TRBD1 or TRBD2 (5 bases each). This CDR3 has 15 amino acids. V was clipped by 0 bases and J by 8 bases, with 14 bases between them. CDR1 is MNHEY, CDR2 SVGAGI, per germline. The CDR3 DNA sequence: TGTGCCAGCAGTTACTCTTCTCTCCCGGGGCATGAGCAGTTCTTC. The encoded protein is CASSYSSLPGHEQFF.

This rearrangement joins TRBV4-2 to TRBJ2-7, with TRBD1 matching 9 bases. The V and J ends lost 4 bases and 5 bases, in that order; junction bases with no gene match: 9. Germline lookup yields CDR1 LGHNA and CDR2 YNFKEQ. The CDR3 covers 15 residues. As DNA, the CDR3 is TGTGCCAGCAGCCGTCCGGGACAGGGTACCCACGAGCAGTACTTC. This translates into CASSRPGQGTHEQYF.

CDR3 in DNA: TGTGCCAGCAGTTTGTCAGTGGGTGCCTACGAGCAGTACTTC. This codes for CASSLSVGAYEQYF. V is TRBV27 and J is TRBJ2-7; D ambiguous. Germline values: CDR1 MNHEY, CDR2 SMNVEV (reference sequence). V was shortened by 3 bases and J by 2 bases, with 11 bases between the two germline ends. This CDR3 spans 14 amino acids.

The chain recombines TRBV21-1 with TRBJ2-1. TRBV21-1 is deemed a pseudogene. This CDR3 has 14 amino acids. As DNA, the CDR3 is TGTGCCAGCAGTGTGGTCGGATCCTACAATGAGCAGTTCTTC. It specifies CASSVVGSYNEQFF.

This clone appeared once. V gene TRBV28 combines with J gene TRBJ2-1; the D gene could be TRBD1 or TRBD2 (6 bases each). CDR3 size: 16 residues. Germline V gene data show CDR1 as MDHEN and CDR2 as SYDVKM. V dropped 4 bases and J dropped 5 bases, with 18 bases sitting between them. The CDR3 reads CASSWGAGGPNNEQFF. CDR3 sequence (DNA): TGTGCCAGCAGTTGGGGGGCGGGCGGGCCCAACAATGAGCAGTTCTTC. The entire variable domain, with the rest obtained from reference TRBV28 and TRBJ2-1, is as follows: DVKVTQSSRYLVKRTGEKVFLECVQDMDHENMFWYRQDPGLGLRLIYFSYDVKMKEKGDIPEGYSVSREKKERFSLILESASTNQTSMYLCASSWGAGGPNNEQFFGPGTRLTVL.

This clone is categorized as medium-sized. The V call is TRBV19, the J call TRBJ1-1; D is undetermined. The CDR3 is 11 amino acids. Germline V gives CDR1 LNHDA, CDR2 SQIVND (reference sequence). V gave up 5 bases and J gave up 7 bases, with 8 bases separating them. The CDR3 region is CASSPGFEAFF. The CDR3 bases are TGTGCCAGTAGTCCCGGGTTTGAAGCTTTCTTT.

The chain links TRBV28 to TRBJ2-2; tentatively, D is TRBD2 (6 bases). This CDR3 is built from 16 residues. The V gene lost 5 bases and the J gene lost 1 base, with 14 bases spanning the gap. Per the germline V gene, CDR1 is MDHEN and CDR2 is SYDVKM. DNA of the CDR3: TGTGCCAGCAGTCGGCGGGGCAGGGAGAACACCGGGGAGCTGTTTTTT. Its translation: CASSRRGRENTGELFF.

V usage is TRBV19 and J usage is TRBJ1-5, with D unresolved. This CDR3 region has 16 residues. Germline lookup yields CDR1 LNHDA and CDR2 SQIVND (reference sequence). V lost 0 bases and J lost 3, with 12 bases in between. DNA of the CDR3: TGTGCCAGTAGTATAGATGGCCAGGCCTACAATCAGCCCCAGCATTTT. This translates into CASSIDGQAYNQPQHF.

The V call is TRBV7-2, the J call TRBJ2-1; D is unresolved. Per germline, CDR1 SGHTA and CDR2 FQGNSA. This CDR3 is built from 19 residues. Trimming left V 3 bases short and J 0 bases short, with 21 bases between. In nucleotides, the CDR3 is TGTGCCAGCAGCTTCCCCAAGACGATTGAAAAGAGCTCCTACAATGAGCAGTTCTTC. Translated, it gives CASSFPKTIEKSSYNEQFF. The full variable domain, its missing parts supplied by reference TRBV7-2 and TRBJ2-1, is GAGVSQSPSNKVTEKGKDVELRCDPISGHTALYWYRQSLGQGLEFLIYFQGNSAPDKSGLPSDRFSAERTGGSVSTLTIQRTQQEDSAVYLCASSFPKTIEKSSYNEQFFGPGTRLTVL.

The chain carries TRBV5-6 and TRBJ2-3, with D hard to call. Germline V gene sequence: CDR1 SGHDT, CDR2 YYEEEE. Trimming removed 4 bases at V and 1 base at J, with 16 bases between. This CDR3 region has 16 residues. DNA of the CDR3: TGTGCCAGCAGCACAGAGACGACTTGGGGCACAGATACGCAGTATTTT. Its protein is CASSTETTWGTDTQYF.

This clone was seen more than once but under ten times. The CDR3 loop is CASTYPSGGEDEQFF. As DNA, the CDR3 is TGTGCCAGCACTTACCCGTCGGGGGGTGAGGATGAGCAGTTCTTC. The chain employs TRBV2 and TRBJ2-1, with 7 bases aligning to TRBD2. V trimming: 7 bases; J trimming: 8 bases; junction bases outside the gene matches: 14. This CDR3 contains 15 residues. Germline CDR1 reads SNHLY; CDR2 reads FYNNEI.

The rearrangement joins TRBV2 to TRBJ2-7; D is possibly TRBD2 (5 bases). V lost 4 bases and J 1 base, leaving 5 bases between the germline ends. The CDR3 has 12 residues. CDR1 is SNHLY and CDR2 is FYNNEI in the germline V gene. The CDR3 is CASSGTSYEQYF. CDR3 in DNA: TGTGCCAGCAGTGGGACTTCCTACGAGCAGTACTTC.

The chain uses TRBV6-6 and TRBJ1-1; D ambiguous. CDR3 size: 13 residues. V dropped 5 bases and J dropped 1 base, with 8 bases sitting between them. The germline gives CDR1 MNHNY, CDR2 SVGAGI (reference sequence). The CDR3 spells CASSLQKNTEAFF. Here the CDR3 DNA reads TGTGCCAGCAGTCTACAGAAGAACACTGAAGCTTTCTTT.

The V and J genes are TRBV13 and TRBJ2-7; D may be TRBD1 (5 bases). Germline assignment: CDR1 PRHDT and CDR2 FYEKMQ (reference sequence). Trimming left V 5 bases short and J 0 bases short, with 8 bases between. CDR3 size: 13 residues. CDR3 residues: CASSGDSSYEQYF. In DNA, the CDR3 is TGTGCCAGCAGCGGCGACAGCTCCTACGAGCAGTACTTC.

Comment on this clone: At one of its ends the junction is not consistent with the germline gene, which may arise from a read error. The V call is TRBV15, the J call TRBJ2-7; D not certain. Germline loops: CDR1 LNHNV, CDR2 YYDKDF (reference sequence). The CDR3 spans 10 residues. The CDR3 is CATSPTRADF. The CDR3 nucleotides are TGTGCCACCAGCCCTACCCGTGCGGACTTC.

The chain links TRBV5-4 to TRBJ2-7; D is perhaps TRBD1 (6 bases). Germline CDR1 SGHNT, CDR2 YYREEE (reference sequence). This CDR3 spans 14 amino acids. Trimming cost V 2 bases and J 6 bases, with 15 bases left between them. The CDR3 here is CASSFIGDTGEQYF. Written as DNA, the CDR3 is TGTGCCAGCAGCTTTATCGGGGACACGGGCGAGCAGTACTTC.

There are a few counts of this clone. The chain is built from TRBV5-6 and TRBJ2-7, with 7 bases that match TRBD1. The ends lost 3 bases at V and 3 bases at J; junction bases unmatched: 3. The germline V gene has CDR1 SGHDT and CDR2 YYEEEE. This CDR3 is 13 amino acids long. Written as DNA, the CDR3 is TGTGCCAGCAGCTCCGGGACAGACTACGAGCAGTACTTC. Protein sequence: CASSSGTDYEQYF.

This chain uses TRBV28 with TRBJ2-7; D is undetermined. Germline V lookup: CDR1 MDHEN, CDR2 SYDVKM. V was clipped by 4 bases and J by 3 bases, with 16 bases between them. The CDR3 is 15 residues long. The CDR3 DNA reads as TGTGCCAGCAGTTCCCCGACGGAATACCGCTACGAGCAGTACTTC. Translated: CASSSPTEYRYEQYF.

The chain is built from TRBV19 and TRBJ2-7; 8 bases are a match to TRBD1. The V segment lost 0 bases and the J segment 3 bases; nucleotides outside the gene matches: 7. The CDR3 spans 16 residues. The germline CDR1 and CDR2 sequences are LNHDA and SQIVND (reference sequence). The CDR3 sequence: CASSIDRQGSGYEQYF. CDR3 in DNA: TGTGCCAGTAGTATAGATCGACAGGGGTCGGGCTACGAGCAGTACTTC.

This clone has just one count. The chain joins TRBV11-2 to TRBJ2-1; TRBD2 matches 8 bases. Germline V gene lookup returns CDR1 SGHAT and CDR2 FQNNGV. The junction had 6 bases not matched to a gene; V was cut back by 3 bases and J by 5 bases. The CDR3 contains 15 residues. The CDR3 DNA reads TGTGCCAGCAGCTTGGTAGCGGGGACGCACAATGAGCAGTTCTTC. Protein product: CASSLVAGTHNEQFF.

This rearrangement joins TRBV28 to TRBJ2-1; D is possibly TRBD2 (6 bases). From germline, CDR1 is MDHEN and CDR2 SYDVKM. CDR3 length: 14 residues. Between the trimmed V and J ends, which lost 3 bases and 7 bases, there was a span of 13 bases. This CDR3 is CASSFSGEVNEQFF. The CDR3 DNA reads as TGTGCCAGCAGTTTTAGCGGAGAAGTTAATGAGCAGTTCTTC. The full variable domain, in which reference TRBV28 and TRBJ2-1 provide the parts outside the CDR3, is DVKVTQSSRYLVKRTGEKVFLECVQDMDHENMFWYRQDPGLGLRLIYFSYDVKMKEKGDIPEGYSVSREKKERFSLILESASTNQTSMYLCASSFSGEVNEQFFGPGTRLTVL.

The rearrangement uses TRBV19 and TRBJ2-2, with D perhaps being TRBD1 or TRBD2 (5 bases each). Trimming removed 5 bases from V and 5 bases from J, with 21 bases in between. The germline V gene has CDR1 LNHDA and CDR2 SQIVND (reference sequence). This CDR3 is built from 17 residues. The CDR3 loop is CASSDRWGMGRTGELFF. CDR3 coding DNA: TGTGCCAGTAGTGACCGATGGGGGATGGGTCGGACCGGGGAGCTGTTTTTT.

This clone was found once. In DNA form, the CDR3 reads TGTGCCAGCAGCGATCCGACAGGACAGTCCTCTGGGGCCAACGTCCTGACTTTC. Residues: CASSDPTGQSSGANVLTF. The V gene is TRBV7-9, the J gene TRBJ2-6; D may be TRBD1 (6 bases). Germline assignment: CDR1 SEHNR and CDR2 FQNEAQ (reference sequence). The CDR3 extends over 18 amino acids. The V gene lost 5 bases and the J gene lost 0 bases, with 17 bases spanning the gap.

A single count supports this clone. CDR3 loop: CATSRGVLSSYEQYF. The CDR3 nucleotides are TGTGCCACCAGCAGAGGAGTTCTTAGCTCCTACGAGCAGTACTTC. The J gene is TRBJ2-7, the V gene TRBV15; no reliable D call. The germline CDR1 and CDR2 sequences are LNHNV and YYDKDF (reference sequence). CDR3 size: 15 residues. V lost 1 base and J lost 0, with 10 bases in between.

The chain links TRBV2 to TRBJ2-7, with 7 nucleotides matching TRBD2. There are 15 residues in the CDR3. The germline V gene has CDR1 SNHLY and CDR2 FYNNEI. The J segment lost 2 bases and the V segment lost 4 bases, leaving 8 bases of the junction unmatched. The CDR3, as DNA: TGTGCCAGCAGTGGTCTATCGGGGGGTACCTACGAGCAGTACTTC. Residues: CASSGLSGGTYEQYF.

The CDR3 coding sequence is TGTGCCAGCAGCTTTTCAGGGGGGGCTGAAGCTTTCTTT. Amino acids: CASSFSGGAEAFF. The gene calls are TRBV11-3 and TRBJ1-1, with 7 nucleotides matching TRBD1. The CDR3 runs 13 residues. CDR1 and CDR2 (germline): SGHNT, YENEEA. Unmatched junction bases numbered 4, after V lost 3 bases and J lost 6 bases.